These T cell receptor beta chains were read from a single sample in a study of blood T cell repertoires in COVID-19. The protocol was immunoSEQ multiplex PCR, while the TCRdb copy is restricted to in-frame clones and leaves out a portion. The profile shows around 220,000 clones, around nine tenths of them singletons. The sequenced material came from PBMCs or T cells enriched from blood (not recorded which). These receptors all stem from a woman aged 18-30 years who had recovered from COVID-19. CDR3s include the opening cysteine and the closing phenylalanine or tryptophan. Fields, in order: J gene, V gene, D gene, clone size, CDR3 DNA, CDR3 protein. The D gene is left open where the match is weak. Size tells how often a clone was seen (once, few, many) or the class of an expanded clone, and some rows leave it out.

TRBJ2-5 TRBV14 - - TGTGCCAGCAGCCTTAATGAAGAGACCCAGTACTTC CASSLNEETQYF
TRBJ1-5 TRBV19 - - TGTGCCAGTAGTATCAGGGGATGGGGAAAACATCAGCCCCAGCATTTT CASSIRGWGKHQPQHF
TRBJ2-1 TRBV9 TRBD2 - TGTGCCAGCAGCGTTAGCGGGTCCTCCTACAATGAGCAGTTCTTC CASSVSGSSYNEQFF
TRBJ2-1 TRBV2 TRBD2 - TGTGCCAGCATAAGGTCGGGAACTAGCGGTTCCTACAATGAGCAGTTCTTC CASIRSGTSGSYNEQFF
TRBJ2-7 TRBV11-3 - - TGTGCCAGCAGCCCCTTTCAGGCTTACGAGCAGTACTTC CASSPFQAYEQYF
TRBJ2-3 TRBV6-2/TRBV6-3 - - TGTGCCAGCAGCCGAACTAGCGATACGCAGTATTTT CASSRTSDTQYF
TRBJ2-3 TRBV10-3 - - TGTGCCATCCACGATCCGGAGACGGGAACAGATACGCAGTATTTT CAIHDPETGTDTQYF
TRBJ2-7 TRBV7-2 TRBD1 few TGTGCCAGCAGCTTGGACAGGTCCTACGAGCAGTACTTC CASSLDRSYEQYF
TRBJ1-4 TRBV19 - - TGTGCCAGTAACGAAAGGGCGGGGAGGGGTGAAAAACTGTTTTTT CASNERAGRGEKLFF
TRBJ1-1 TRBV6-5 - - TGTGCCAGCAGTACTAAGACGGGGAAGAACACTGAAGCTTTCTTT CASSTKTGKNTEAFF
TRBJ1-2 TRBV5-8 - - TGTGCCAGCAGCTCGTATATCTATGGCTACACCTTC CASSSYIYGYTF
TRBJ1-2 TRBV10-2 - - TGCGCCAGCAGTGAGGAAGGAGGCTATGGCTACACCTTC CASSEEGGYGYTF
TRBJ1-2 TRBV28 - - TGTGCCAGCAGTTCCGGTCAAGGGAGGAGCTACACCTTC CASSSGQGRSYTF
TRBJ2-3 TRBV7-3 TRBD2 - TGTGCCAGCAGCTTAAGACCATGGACTAGCGGCACAGATACGCAGTATTTT CASSLRPWTSGTDTQYF
TRBJ1-1 TRBV5-4 - - TGTGCCAGCAGTTACGAGAGACAGAACACTGAAGCTTTCTTT CASSYERQNTEAFF
TRBJ2-2 TRBV10-3 - - TGTGCCACGAGAGGCACCACGAACACCGGGGAGCTGTTTTTT CATRGTTNTGELFF
TRBJ1-1 TRBV7-9 - - TGTGCCAGCAGACTGATGAACACTGAAGCTTTCTTT CASRLMNTEAFF
TRBJ2-5 TRBV5-8 - - TGTGCCAGCAGCTTGGGTGTCGGGGTACAAGAGACCCAGTACTTC CASSLGVGVQETQYF
TRBJ2-7 TRBV5-1 TRBD1 - TGCGCCAGCAGCTTGCGGGGGACAGGGCTGGACGAGCAGTACTTC CASSLRGTGLDEQYF
TRBJ2-1 TRBV19 TRBD2 - TGTGCCAGTAGTAGGGGACTAGCGGGAGCGAAGTCCTACAATGAGCAGTTCTTC CASSRGLAGAKSYNEQFF
TRBJ1-5 TRBV28 - - TGTGCCAGCAGTTTAGGGGGGGGAGGGCAGCCCCAGCATTTT CASSLGGGGQPQHF
TRBJ1-4 TRBV28 - - TGTGCCAGCAGTTTAGCGACTGAGGAAATTAATGAAAAACTGTTTTTT CASSLATEEINEKLFF
TRBJ1-1 TRBV7-6 - - TGTGCCAGCAGCAGAGGATCGGTGGACACTGAAGCTTTCTTT CASSRGSVDTEAFF
TRBJ2-7 TRBV10-3 - - TGTGCCATCAGTGGGACCGGACAGAACGAGCAGTACTTC CAISGTGQNEQYF
TRBJ1-6 TRBV5-1 - - TGCGCCAGCAGCAACGGGGATCCCTGGCAGCCCCTCCACTTT CASSNGDPWQPLHF
TRBJ2-1 TRBV9 - - TGTGCCAGCAGCGTAGACGACAGCTCCTACAATGAGCAGTTCTTC CASSVDDSSYNEQFF
TRBJ2-7 TRBV9 TRBD1 - TGTGCCAGCAGCGTAGCGATTGGGACAGATACCTCCTACGAGCAGTACTTC CASSVAIGTDTSYEQYF
TRBJ2-1 TRBV5-6 - - TGTGCCAGCAGCTTGTTAGGGGGCTCCTACAATGAGCAGTTCTTC CASSLLGGSYNEQFF
TRBJ2-7 TRBV7-9 TRBD2 - TGTGCCAGCAGCGGGACTAGCGGGACCTCCTACGAGCAGTACTTC CASSGTSGTSYEQYF
TRBJ1-2 TRBV7-3 - - TGTGCCAGCAGCCAATCATCAGGGGTATATGGCTACACCTTC CASSQSSGVYGYTF
TRBJ2-1 TRBV28 TRBD1 - TGTGCCAGCAGTTTCATCGGACAGGGGTACGATGAGCAGTTCTTC CASSFIGQGYDEQFF
TRBJ2-1 TRBV5-1 - - TGCGCCAGCAGCATGAGGGACTCCTACAATGAGCAGTTCTTC CASSMRDSYNEQFF
TRBJ2-3 TRBV4-2 - - TGTGCCAGCAGCCAAGATTGGGCGGGCGTGGATACGCAGTATTTT CASSQDWAGVDTQYF
TRBJ2-5 TRBV7-9 - - TGTGCCAGCAGCTTAGCCGCAGGAGGATTAGAGACCCAGTACTTC CASSLAAGGLETQYF
TRBJ1-3 TRBV3-1/TRBV3-2 - - TGTGCCAGCAGCCCCGGGGGGAACACCATATATTTT CASSPGGNTIYF
TRBJ2-3 TRBV11-2 TRBD2 - TGTGCCAGCAGCTTGCGGGGGGGCACAGATACGCAGTATTTT CASSLRGGTDTQYF
TRBJ2-5 TRBV18 - - TGTGCCAGCTCATCGGACATTAAGACCCAGTACTTC CASSSDIKTQYF
TRBJ1-2 TRBV6-2/TRBV6-3 TRBD1 - TGTGCCAGCAGTGACAGGGACAACTATGGCTACACCTTC CASSDRDNYGYTF
TRBJ1-1 TRBV7-8 TRBD1 - TGTGCCAGCAGCCTCGGGACAGGCCTTCTGAACACTGAAGCTTTCTTT CASSLGTGLLNTEAFF
TRBJ1-2 TRBV19 TRBD1 - TGTGCCAGTAGTCGAAGGACAGGCGACTATGGCTACACCTTC CASSRRTGDYGYTF
TRBJ1-2 TRBV29-1 - few TGCAGCGTTGAAGTAGGAGGCGCAAATATGGGCTACACCTTC CSVEVGGANMGYTF
TRBJ1-6 TRBV27 - - TGTGCCAGCACCCCGACGGGTACCTATAATTCACCCCTCCACTTT CASTPTGTYNSPLHF
TRBJ1-1 TRBV28 - once TGTGCCAGCAGCCTGAGCGGGGTGCTGAACACTGAAGCTTTCTTT CASSLSGVLNTEAFF
TRBJ1-5 TRBV12-3/TRBV12-4 - - TGTGCCAGCAGCCTGGGGGCGCGTGAGCCCCAGCATTTT CASSLGAREPQHF
TRBJ2-3 TRBV5-1 TRBD2 - TGCGCCAGCTCCAAGCGGGGCCCTAGCACAGATACGCAGTATTTT CASSKRGPSTDTQYF
TRBJ1-5 TRBV4-3 - - TGCGCCAGCAGCCAAGGATCGGGGCAGCCCCAGCATTTT CASSQGSGQPQHF
TRBJ1-4 TRBV6-5 TRBD1 - TGTGCCAGCAGCCAAAGACAGGGGAGGAATGAAAAACTGTTTTTT CASSQRQGRNEKLFF
TRBJ1-6 TRBV3-1/TRBV3-2 - once TGTGCCAGCAGCCAAGGAGGAGCGGCCCTCATACTCCACTTT CASSQGGAALILHF
TRBJ2-1 TRBV14 TRBD1 - TGTGCCAGCAGCCAAGCGGACCGGGACAGGGGGAAATTATACAATGAGCAGTTCTTC CASSQADRDRGKLYNEQFF
TRBJ1-4 TRBV5-1 - - TGCGCCAGCAGCTTGGCGGGGGACACTAATGAAAAACTGTTTTTT CASSLAGDTNEKLFF